These T cell receptor beta chains were read from a single sample in a study of T cell responses to AZD1222 COVID-19 vaccine. The assay was immunoSEQ multiplex PCR, and TCRdb's table has in-frame clones only and misses some. This table has 150,000 to 200,000 clones, approximately 94% appearing once. The source was peripheral blood, collected 28 days after the second AZD1222 dose. The receptors were sampled from an adult who received the AZD1222 COVID-19 vaccine. CDR3s include the opening cysteine and the closing phenylalanine or tryptophan. The D gene is left open where the match is weak.

v_gene,len,j_gene,d_gene,CDR3aa
TRBV7-8,15,TRBJ2-2,-,CASSLGGRGPGELFF
TRBV7-9,12,TRBJ2-7,-,CASSRATYEQYF
TRBV4-3,17,TRBJ2-1,TRBD2,CASSQDGGRLAYNEQFF
TRBV29-1,13,TRBJ2-1,-,CSVESSSLGEQFF
TRBV7-2,16,TRBJ2-2,TRBD2,CASSFLRGGPTGELFF
TRBV5-4,18,TRBJ2-3,TRBD2,CASSVDPPGLAATDTQYF
TRBV2,13,TRBJ1-5,-,CASSESRVEPQHF
TRBV5-1,16,TRBJ2-7,-,CASSSGLKMSSYEQYF
TRBV23-1,15,TRBJ1-1,-,CASSQSAGAWTEAFF
TRBV10-3,14,TRBJ2-7,-,CAISYGTDSYEQYF
TRBV30,13,TRBJ2-7,TRBD1,CAWSAGTGYEQYF
TRBV4-3,17,TRBJ1-6,-,CASSQDSQTLSNSPLHF
TRBV4-3,16,TRBJ2-7,TRBD2,CASSLIAGVYSYEQYF
TRBV15,17,TRBJ2-7,TRBD2,CATSRDGLAGESYEQYF
TRBV7-2,20,TRBJ1-5,-,CASSLARGGGYLYSNQPQHF
TRBV28,15,TRBJ1-1,-,CASSDAGGPNTEAFF
TRBV5-1,15,TRBJ1-5,TRBD1,CASSPTGGSNQPQHF
TRBV2,14,TRBJ1-1,TRBD1,CASSRQGLGAEAFF
TRBV24-1,15,TRBJ1-4,-,CATSDSREANEKLFF
TRBV6-4,15,TRBJ1-2,-,CANSPSDGGLRGYTF
TRBV10-1,13,TRBJ2-1,-,CASSEDFYNEQFF
TRBV11-3,19,TRBJ1-5,-,CASSLGPWPGKGSNQPQHF
TRBV7-9,16,TRBJ2-1,-,CASSFNLNSYYNEQFF
TRBV25-1,16,TRBJ2-3,TRBD2,CASSVLGGSEADTQYF
TRBV6-5,15,TRBJ1-1,TRBD1,CASSSPGQMNTEAFF
TRBV10-2,18,TRBJ2-1,TRBD2,CASSGPRLAGGSYNEQFF
TRBV9,15,TRBJ2-7,-,CASSVAQREQGEQYF
TRBV19,14,TRBJ2-3,TRBD2,CASSKLAGTDTQYF
TRBV5-8,15,TRBJ1-5,TRBD1,CASSLGDSPNQPQHF
TRBV29-1,12,TRBJ1-4,-,CSVDGANEKLFF
TRBV7-2,17,TRBJ2-6,-,CASSLAIGASGANVLTF
TRBV13,14,TRBJ2-5,-,CASSLVGQQETQYF
TRBV7-2,19,TRBJ2-1,TRBD2,CASSLGAGGHRESYNEQFF
TRBV28,14,TRBJ2-7,TRBD1,CASRPGQGFDEQYF
TRBV10-2,14,TRBJ1-5,-,CASKSAAGNQPQHF
TRBV11-3,12,TRBJ2-7,-,CASSLASSWQYF
TRBV3-1/TRBV3-2,14,TRBJ2-7,TRBD1,CASSPGQGADEQYF
TRBV28,15,TRBJ1-3,-,CASSLIGAAGNTIYF
TRBV29-1,13,TRBJ1-5,-,CSVAPGLNQPQHF
TRBV7-8,16,TRBJ2-1,-,CASSLGRSGKLNEQFF
TRBV5-1,19,TRBJ2-7,TRBD2,CASSGRKREGTSREYEQYF
TRBV2,15,TRBJ2-2,TRBD2,CASSEVWEGTGELFF
TRBV30,16,TRBJ1-1,-,CAWNRWGPPRDTEAFF
TRBV30,11,TRBJ1-3,-,CAWSVANTIYF
TRBV11-2,15,TRBJ2-1,TRBD2,CASSLSGRVNNEQFF
TRBV5-1,15,TRBJ2-3,TRBD1,CASSPDRGLTDTQYF
TRBV7-2,18,TRBJ2-1,-,CASSLAPRTALAYNEQFF
TRBV7-6,15,TRBJ2-1,TRBD2,CASSFGGGSYNEQFF
TRBV5-1,14,TRBJ2-2,-,CASSPQPNTGELFF
TRBV24-1,12,TRBJ1-2,-,CATSDGSYGYTF
TRBV4-1,17,TRBJ2-7,TRBD2,CASSQEPPGLVSYEQYF
TRBV2,14,TRBJ1-6,-,CASRRGPQNSPLHF
TRBV29-1,15,TRBJ2-2,-,CSVGPRGVGAGELFF
TRBV5-6,12,TRBJ1-1,-,CASSLGSTEAFF
TRBV18,14,TRBJ2-7,-,CASSSGIPVYEQYF